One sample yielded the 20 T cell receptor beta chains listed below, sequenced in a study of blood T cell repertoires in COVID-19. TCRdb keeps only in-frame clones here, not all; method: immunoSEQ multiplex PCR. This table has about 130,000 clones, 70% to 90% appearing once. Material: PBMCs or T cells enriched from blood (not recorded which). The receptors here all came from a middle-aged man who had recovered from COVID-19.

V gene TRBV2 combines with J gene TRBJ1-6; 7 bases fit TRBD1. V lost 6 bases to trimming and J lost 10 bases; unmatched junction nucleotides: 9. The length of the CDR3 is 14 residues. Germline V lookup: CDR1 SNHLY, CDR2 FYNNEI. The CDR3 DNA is TGTGCCAGCAGCCCACAGGGGAGAGGATCACCCCTCCACTTT. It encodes CASSPQGRGSPLHF.

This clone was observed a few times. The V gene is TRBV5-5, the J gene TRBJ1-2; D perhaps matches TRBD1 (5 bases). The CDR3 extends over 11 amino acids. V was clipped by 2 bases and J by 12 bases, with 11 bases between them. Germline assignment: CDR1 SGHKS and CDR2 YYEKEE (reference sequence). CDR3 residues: CASSFRRDDTF. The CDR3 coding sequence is TGTGCCAGCAGCTTCCGGCGGGACGACACCTTC.

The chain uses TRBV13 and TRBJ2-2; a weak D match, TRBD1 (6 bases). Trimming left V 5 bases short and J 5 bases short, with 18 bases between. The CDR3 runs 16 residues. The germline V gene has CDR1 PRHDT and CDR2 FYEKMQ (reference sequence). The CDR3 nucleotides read TGTGCCAGCAGCCCCGGGCCAGGGGTTTTGACCGGGGAGCTGTTTTTT. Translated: CASSPGPGVLTGELFF.

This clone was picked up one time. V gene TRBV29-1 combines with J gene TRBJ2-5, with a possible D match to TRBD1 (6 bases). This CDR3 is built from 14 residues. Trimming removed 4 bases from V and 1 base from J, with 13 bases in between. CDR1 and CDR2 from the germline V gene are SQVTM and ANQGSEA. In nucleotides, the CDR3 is TGCAGCGTTGCAACAGGGAATTCCCAAGAGACCCAGTACTTC. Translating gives CSVATGNSQETQYF.

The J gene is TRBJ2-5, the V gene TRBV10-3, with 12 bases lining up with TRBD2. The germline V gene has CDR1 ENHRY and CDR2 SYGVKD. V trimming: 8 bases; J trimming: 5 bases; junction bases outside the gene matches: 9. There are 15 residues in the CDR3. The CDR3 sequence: CAIGPSGGAVETQYF. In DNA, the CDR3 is TGTGCCATCGGGCCTAGCGGGGGGGCCGTGGAGACCCAGTACTTC.

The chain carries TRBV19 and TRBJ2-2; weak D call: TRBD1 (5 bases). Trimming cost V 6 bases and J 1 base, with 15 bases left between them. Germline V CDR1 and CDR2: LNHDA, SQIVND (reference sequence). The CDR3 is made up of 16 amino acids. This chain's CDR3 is CASSAIRQGNTGELFF. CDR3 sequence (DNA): TGTGCCAGTAGCGCTATCCGGCAGGGGAACACCGGGGAGCTGTTTTTT.

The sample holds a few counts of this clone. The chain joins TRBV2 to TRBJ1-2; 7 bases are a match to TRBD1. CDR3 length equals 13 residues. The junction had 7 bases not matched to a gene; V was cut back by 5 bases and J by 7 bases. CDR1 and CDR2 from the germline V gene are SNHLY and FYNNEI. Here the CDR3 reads CASSRDSASGYTF. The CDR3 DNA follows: TGTGCCAGCAGTAGGGACAGTGCGTCTGGCTACACCTTC.

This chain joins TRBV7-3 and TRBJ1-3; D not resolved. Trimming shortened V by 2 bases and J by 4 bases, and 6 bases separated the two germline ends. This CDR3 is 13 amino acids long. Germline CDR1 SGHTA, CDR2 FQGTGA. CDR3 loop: CASSLAGGNTIYF. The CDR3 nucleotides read TGTGCCAGCAGCTTAGCTGGCGGAAACACCATATATTTT.

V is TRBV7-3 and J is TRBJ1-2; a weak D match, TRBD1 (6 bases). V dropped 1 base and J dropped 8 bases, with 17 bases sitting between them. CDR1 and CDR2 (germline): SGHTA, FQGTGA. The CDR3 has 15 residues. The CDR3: CASSLNTGPTGGYTF. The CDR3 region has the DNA TGTGCCAGCAGCTTAAACACCGGCCCCACAGGGGGCTACACCTTC.

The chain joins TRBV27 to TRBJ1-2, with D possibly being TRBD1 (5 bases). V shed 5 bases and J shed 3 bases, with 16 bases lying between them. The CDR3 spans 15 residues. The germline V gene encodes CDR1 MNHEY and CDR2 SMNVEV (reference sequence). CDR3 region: CASSDISLGHYGYTF. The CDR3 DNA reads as TGTGCCAGCAGTGACATTTCTTTGGGGCACTATGGCTACACCTTC.

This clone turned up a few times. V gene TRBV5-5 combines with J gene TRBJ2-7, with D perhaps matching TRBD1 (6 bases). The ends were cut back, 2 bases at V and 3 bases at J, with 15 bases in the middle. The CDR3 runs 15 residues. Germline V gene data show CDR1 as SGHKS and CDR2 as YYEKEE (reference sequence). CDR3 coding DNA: TGTGCCAGCAGCTTCTCTGGGACAAATAACTACGAGCAGTACTTC. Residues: CASSFSGTNNYEQYF.

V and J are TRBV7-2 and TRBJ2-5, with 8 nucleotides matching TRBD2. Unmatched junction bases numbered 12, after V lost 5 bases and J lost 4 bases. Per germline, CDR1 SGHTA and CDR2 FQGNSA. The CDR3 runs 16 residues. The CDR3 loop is CASSHSYGGGRETQYF. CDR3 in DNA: TGTGCCAGCAGCCACTCCTACGGGGGGGGGCGAGAGACCCAGTACTTC.

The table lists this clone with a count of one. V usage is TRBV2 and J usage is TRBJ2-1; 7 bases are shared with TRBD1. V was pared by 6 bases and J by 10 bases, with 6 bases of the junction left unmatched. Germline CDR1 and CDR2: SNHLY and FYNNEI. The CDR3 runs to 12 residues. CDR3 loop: CASSRQGGEQFF. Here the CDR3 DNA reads TGTGCCAGCAGCCGACAGGGTGGGGAGCAGTTCTTC.

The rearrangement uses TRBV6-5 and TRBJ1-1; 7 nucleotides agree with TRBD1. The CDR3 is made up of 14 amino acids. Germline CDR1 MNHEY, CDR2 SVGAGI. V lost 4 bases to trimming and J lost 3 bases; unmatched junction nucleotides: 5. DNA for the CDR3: TGTGCCAGCAGTTCGGACAGGCCTTACACTGAAGCTTTCTTT. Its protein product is CASSSDRPYTEAFF.

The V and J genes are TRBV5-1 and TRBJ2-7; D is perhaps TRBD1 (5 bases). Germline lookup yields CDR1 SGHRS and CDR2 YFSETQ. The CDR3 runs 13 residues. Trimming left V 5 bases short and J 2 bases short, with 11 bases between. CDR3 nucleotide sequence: TGCGCCAGCAGTCCCGACAGAGCCTACGAGCAGTACTTC. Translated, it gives CASSPDRAYEQYF.

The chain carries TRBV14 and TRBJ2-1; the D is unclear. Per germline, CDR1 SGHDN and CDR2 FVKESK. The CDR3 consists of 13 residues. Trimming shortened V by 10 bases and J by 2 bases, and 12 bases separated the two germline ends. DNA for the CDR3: TGTGCCACCTCAGTACAAACCTACAATGAGCAGTTCTTC. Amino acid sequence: CATSVQTYNEQFF.

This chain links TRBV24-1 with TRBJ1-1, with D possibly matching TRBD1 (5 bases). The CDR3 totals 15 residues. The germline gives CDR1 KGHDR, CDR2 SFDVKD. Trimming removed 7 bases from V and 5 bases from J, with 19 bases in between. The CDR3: CATSPGGVGETEAFF. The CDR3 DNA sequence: TGTGCCACCAGCCCCGGGGGGGTTGGAGAAACTGAAGCTTTCTTT.

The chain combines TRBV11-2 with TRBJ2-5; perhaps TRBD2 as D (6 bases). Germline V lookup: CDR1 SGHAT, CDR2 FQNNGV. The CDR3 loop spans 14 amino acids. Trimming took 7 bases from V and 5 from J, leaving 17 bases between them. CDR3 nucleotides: TGTGCCAGCACGGACTACCCGAAGCGGGAGACCCAGTACTTC. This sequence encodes CASTDYPKRETQYF.

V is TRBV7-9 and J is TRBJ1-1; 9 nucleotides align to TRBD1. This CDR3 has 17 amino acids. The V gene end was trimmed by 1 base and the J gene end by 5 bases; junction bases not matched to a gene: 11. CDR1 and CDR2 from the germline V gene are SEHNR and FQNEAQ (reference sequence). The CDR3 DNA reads TGTGCCAGCAGCTTAGGAGACTACAGGGGGCGCGGTACTGAAGCTTTCTTT. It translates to CASSLGDYRGRGTEAFF.

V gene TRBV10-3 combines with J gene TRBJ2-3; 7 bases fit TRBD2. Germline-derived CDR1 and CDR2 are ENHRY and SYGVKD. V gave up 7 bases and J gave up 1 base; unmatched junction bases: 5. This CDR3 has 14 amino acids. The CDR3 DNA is TGTGCCATCATGTCTAGCGGAGGCACAGATACGCAGTATTTT. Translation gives CAIMSSGGTDTQYF.